This T cell receptor (beta chain) was captured by sequencing in a study of T cell repertoires in cytomegalovirus infection. The wider study: CMV infection together with matching HLA type was indicated by public TCR beta signatures. Study outcomes and limitations: In two of eight donors, the top clonotype was HLA-C-restricted CMV-specific. Carriage of CMV together with the relevant HLA was identifiable through cumulative public TCR beta family frequency.

MiXCR, run by TCRdb on the reads, gives a single entry per CDR3 protein. The sample includes around 180,000 distinct CDR3 sequences, about 30% of them seen just once. V was trimmed by 1 base and J by 2 bases, leaving 13 bases between them. This CDR3 is 16 amino acids long. Germline V gene lookup returns CDR1 LNHDA and CDR2 SQIVND (reference sequence). On this clonotype: Its antigen is not known.

Specimen: PBMCs. This sequence was found in a human donor in good health (CMV status not recorded). Some clones in this sample may be carry-over from other donors' samples. The rearrangement uses TRBV19 and TRBJ2-3, with no clear D. CDR3 amino acids: CASSIAPPPNTDTQYF. CDR3 DNA: TGTGCCAGTAGTATAGCCCCTCCGCCTAACACAGATACGCAGTATTTT.